This T cell receptor (beta chain) was profiled in a study of PD-1 blockade in mismatch repair-deficient tumors. At the level of the study: All were previously treated, progressing patients with 12 mismatch repair-deficient cancer types.

This clone was detected a few times. Its target is not known. This CDR3 comprises 15 residues. The germline CDR1 and CDR2 sequences are SGHKS and YYEKEE (reference sequence). Trimming stripped 1 base from V and 2 bases from J, with 13 bases between. Repertoires were generated with immunoSEQ multiplex PCR, while TCRdb's copy carries only in-frame clones and drops some. The sample comprises some 27,000 clones, 70% to 85% of which are singletons, and 2.5% to 3.5% rests with the top ten. The TCR-sequenced patients were a few responders to pembrolizumab. Study results and caveats: After pembrolizumab, tumor-resident clones rose rapidly, then generally contracted before radiologic responses.

The J gene is TRBJ2-7, the V gene TRBV5-5; the D gene is possibly TRBD2 (6 bases). Sequenced here: PBMCs, sampled before pembrolizumab treatment. The sequence came from an adult with mismatch repair-deficient cancer. CDR3 bases: TGTGCCAGCAGCTTGACCCTAGCGACTACCTACGAGCAGTACTTC. Its translation is CASSLTLATTYEQYF. The variable domain in full, with the rest retrieved from reference TRBV5-5 and TRBJ2-7, is DAGVTQSPTHLIKTRGQQVTLRCSPISGHKSVSWYQQVLGQGPQFIFQYYEKEERGRGNFPDRFSARQFPNYSSELNVNALLLGDSALYLCASSLTLATTYEQYFGPGTRLTVT.